The 23 T cell receptor beta chains below were found in one sample sequenced in a study of blood T cells in healthy people across ages (dated by TCRdb to the mid-2010s). The library was obtained by 5' RACE. For sequencing, an Illumina HiSeq 2500 was employed. A second 7 to 11 cycle PCR used a sample-barcoded 5' primer and a J-beta primer mix. TCRdb reworked the public reads: Q25 trimming with fastp, MiXCR clone assembly, productive beta chains retained. Rows merge per CDR3 protein into single entries with the most common DNA and genes. Counted in this sample were under 1,000,000 distinct CDR3 sequences; around half of them appeared once. The top ten clones comprise around 18% of the sample. Sequencing was performed on blood. These receptors all stem from a man older than 75 in good health.

The V call is TRBV18, the J call TRBJ1-1; D not resolved. V dropped 3 bases and J dropped 1 base, with 6 bases sitting between them. The CDR3 sequence is 13 residues long. CDR1 is KGHSH, CDR2 LQKENI, per germline. The CDR3 sequence: CASSPTQNTEAFF. Here the CDR3 DNA reads TGTGCCAGCTCACCGACCCAGAACACTGAAGCTTTCTTT.

This clonotype was seen a few times. This sequence joins TRBV5-1 and TRBJ2-7; TRBD1 is a possible D gene (6 bases). Germline V lookup: CDR1 SGHRS, CDR2 YFSETQ. The V end was cut by 3 bases, the J end by 0 bases, with 13 bases between. This CDR3 comprises 15 residues. CDR3 in DNA: TGCGCCAGCAGCTACCTCCAGGGGAGCTCCTACGAGCAGTACTTC. Encoded protein: CASSYLQGSSYEQYF.

This clonotype showed up just a few times. This chain links TRBV5-1 with TRBJ1-5; 8 nucleotides agree with TRBD1. Germline-derived CDR1 and CDR2 are SGHRS and YFSETQ. J was trimmed by 6 bases and V by 4 bases; bases with no gene match: 3. This CDR3 has 13 residues. CDR3 bases: TGCGCCAGCAGCGAAACAGGGGGTCAGCCCCAGCATTTT. Translating gives CASSETGGQPQHF. The entire variable domain, with the rest obtained from reference TRBV5-1 and TRBJ1-5, is as follows: KAGVTQTPRYLIKTRGQQVTLSCSPISGHRSVSWYQQTPGQGLQFLFEYFSETQRNKGNFPGRFSGRQFSNSRSEMNVSTLELGDSALYLCASSETGGQPQHFGDGTRLSIL.

The chain joins TRBV4-1 to TRBJ2-7; maybe TRBD2 (5 bases). From germline, CDR1 is MGHRA and CDR2 YSYEKL. The germline V and J ends were trimmed by 0 bases and 5 bases, with 8 bases remaining between them. The CDR3 extends over 13 amino acids. CDR3: CASSQEEEDEQYF. The CDR3 bases are TGCGCCAGCAGCCAAGAAGAGGAGGACGAGCAGTACTTC.

The chain joins TRBV18 to TRBJ1-2, with 7 nucleotides matching TRBD1. V was clipped by 3 bases and J by 4 bases; unmatched bases: 5. Germline V gene lookup returns CDR1 KGHSH and CDR2 LQKENI. The CDR3 contains 14 residues. The CDR3 DNA is TGTGCCAGCTCACCCGGACAGGAGATCTATGGCTACACCTTC. Its protein is CASSPGQEIYGYTF.

About this clonotype: A read error may be the cause here, since a much bigger clone is one base away. CDR3 loop: CASSPEAETRYF. The CDR3, as DNA: TGTGCCAGCAGCCCCGAGGCGGAGACCCGGTACTTC. The gene calls are TRBV11-3 and TRBJ2-4; D gene ambiguous. The germline V gene has CDR1 SGHNT and CDR2 YENEEA. The length of the CDR3 is 12 residues. Trimming shortened V by 5 bases and J by 15 bases, and 17 bases separated the two germline ends.

The rearrangement uses TRBV29-1 and TRBJ2-2; 8 nucleotides agree with TRBD1. Trimming at V came to 7 bases and at J to 5 bases, leaving 9 bases not matched to a gene. The CDR3 has 14 amino acids. The germline V gene encodes CDR1 SQVTM and CDR2 ANQGSEA. The CDR3 coding sequence is TGCAGCGCCTCAACAGGGGGGCGTACCGGGGAGCTGTTTTTT. Amino acid sequence: CSASTGGRTGELFF.

The chain links TRBV7-2 to TRBJ2-5, with D tentatively TRBD1 (5 bases). Germline lookup yields CDR1 SGHTA and CDR2 FQGNSA. The CDR3 loop spans 18 amino acids. V shed 0 bases and J shed 4 bases, with 21 bases lying between them. The CDR3 sequence is CASSLARKQASSPETQYF. The CDR3, as DNA: TGTGCCAGCAGCTTAGCAAGGAAACAGGCCTCCTCCCCAGAGACCCAGTACTTC.

This rearrangement joins TRBV5-1 to TRBJ2-1; D possibly corresponds to TRBD1 (6 bases). With 2 bases removed from V and 1 base from J, the gap between germline ends came to 10 bases. Per germline, CDR1 SGHRS and CDR2 YFSETQ. The CDR3 runs to 15 residues. The CDR3 reads CASSFMTGSYNEQFF. The CDR3 coding sequence is TGCGCCAGCAGCTTTATGACAGGTTCCTACAATGAGCAGTTCTTC.

In the case of this clonotype: A much larger clone sits a single nucleotide away, making a read error possible. The rearrangement uses TRBV28 and TRBJ2-1, with D possibly being TRBD1 or TRBD2 (7 bases each). With 5 bases removed from V and 10 bases from J, the gap between germline ends came to 18 bases. In germline, CDR1 is MDHEN, CDR2 SYDVKM. The CDR3 extends over 14 amino acids. The CDR3 region is CASSLQGGRYEQFF. As DNA, the CDR3 is TGTGCCAGCAGTCTCCAGGGGGGGCGATACGAGCAGTTCTTC.

This clonotype was picked up one time. The chain combines TRBV2 with TRBJ1-2; 11 positions match TRBD1. The CDR3 totals 15 residues. The trim removed 7 bases at V and 8 bases at J, leaving 12 bases unmatched. The germline CDR1 and CDR2 sequences are SNHLY and FYNNEI. The CDR3 DNA reads as TGTGCCAGCAAAATGGGACAGGGGGATCTCTGGGGCTACACCTTC. Translating gives CASKMGQGDLWGYTF.

This chain joins TRBV29-1 and TRBJ2-5, with a tentative D call TRBD2 (6 bases). The germline V gene encodes CDR1 SQVTM and CDR2 ANQGSEA. Trimming shortened V by 3 bases and J by 5 bases, and 16 bases separated the two germline ends. CDR3 length: 14 amino acids. The CDR3 is CSVEEGKGVETQYF. The CDR3 region has the DNA TGCAGCGTTGAGGAGGGAAAGGGCGTCGAGACCCAGTACTTC.

The sample holds many counts of this clonotype. The chain employs TRBV5-8 and TRBJ2-3; a weak D match, TRBD2 (5 bases). V dropped 3 bases and J dropped 6 bases, with 14 bases sitting between them. CDR3 length: 14 residues. Per the germline V gene, CDR1 is SGHTS and CDR2 is YDEGEE. DNA of the CDR3: TGTGCCAGCAGCTCTGGACTGGCATTGGATACGCAGTATTTT. Translated, it gives CASSSGLALDTQYF.

This clonotype was picked up one time. The chain employs TRBV12-3 or TRBV12-4 and TRBJ1-2; D gene uncertain. V lost 5 bases, J lost 7 bases, and 8 bases lay in between. CDR3 length: 11 residues. In nucleotides, the CDR3 is TGTGCCAGCAGTCCCTTGGGTGGCTACACCTTC. This gives the protein CASSPLGGYTF.

The rearrangement joins TRBV5-1 to TRBJ1-6; D might be TRBD1 (5 bases). There are 12 residues in the CDR3. Looked up from germline, CDR1 is SGHRS and CDR2 is YFSETQ. V was pared by 5 bases and J by 7 bases, with 7 bases between. This CDR3 reads CASRTENSPLHF. The CDR3 nucleotides read TGCGCCAGCAGGACAGAGAATTCACCCCTCCACTTT.

This clonotype showed up just a few times. The V gene is TRBV24-1, the J gene TRBJ2-7; D remains unclear. Trimming took off 5 bases at V and 4 bases at J, with 11 bases between the two ends. Germline assignment: CDR1 KGHDR and CDR2 SFDVKD. This CDR3 has 13 amino acids. This CDR3 reads CATSVAGTYEQYF. CDR3 coding DNA: TGTGCCACCAGTGTTGCCGGAACTTACGAGCAGTACTTC.

The genes are TRBV2 and TRBJ2-1; 10 bases are shared with TRBD2. The CDR3 has 14 amino acids. V was pared by 5 bases and J by 8 bases, with 6 bases of the junction left unmatched. Germline CDR1 is SNHLY and CDR2 is FYNNEI. The DNA of the CDR3 is TGTGCCAGCAGTCTGGGACTAGCGCCCGATGAGCAGTTCTTC. It translates to CASSLGLAPDEQFF. Full variable domain (outside the CDR3, taken from reference TRBV2 and TRBJ2-1): EPEVTQTPSHQVTQMGQEVILRCVPISNHLYFYWYRQILGQKVEFLVSFYNNEISEKSEIFDDQFSVERPDGSNFTLKIRSTKLEDSAMYFCASSLGLAPDEQFFGPGTRLTVL.

The V and J genes are TRBV7-2 and TRBJ2-5, with 12 bases lining up with TRBD2. Germline-derived CDR1 and CDR2 are SGHTA and FQGNSA. V lost 5 bases to trimming and J lost 4 bases; unmatched junction nucleotides: 11. CDR3 length equals 17 residues. In DNA form, the CDR3 reads TGTGCCAGCAGCCCCGTTGGACTAGCGGGACGCCTAGAGACCCAGTACTTC. Translated, it gives CASSPVGLAGRLETQYF.

This clonotype was found once. Germline is not matched at one junction end, which may reflect a read error. The chain is built from TRBV30 and TRBJ1-1; possibly TRBD1 for D (6 bases). This CDR3 contains 13 residues. Germline CDR1 GTSNPN, CDR2 SVGIG (reference sequence). This CDR3 reads CAWRRGGDTEVFF. Written as DNA, the CDR3 is TGTGCCTGGAGAAGGGGAGGGGACACTGAAGTTTTCTTT.

Notes on this clonotype: Relative to the germline gene, one junction end is altered; a read error may explain this. The rearrangement joins TRBV20-1 to TRBJ2-1; D tentatively fits TRBD1 or TRBD2 (5 bases each). Germline lookup yields CDR1 DFQATT and CDR2 SNEGSKA (reference sequence). The CDR3 consists of 14 residues. The CDR3 protein is CSARGVWNYNEQFF. The CDR3 nucleotides are TGCAGTGCAAGAGGGGTATGGAACTACAATGAGCAGTTCTTC.

Worth noting for this clonotype: Compared with germline, one end of the junction differs, possibly owing to a read error. V usage is TRBV7-2 and J usage is TRBJ2-5; D is possibly TRBD1 (5 bases). Germline-derived CDR1 and CDR2 are SGHTA and FQGNSA. CDR3 length equals 14 residues. In DNA, the CDR3 is TGTGCCAGCAGCACTGGACACCACCAGGAGACCCAGTACTTC. This encodes CASSTGHHQETQYF.

The table lists this clonotype with many counts. The V and J genes are TRBV10-3 and TRBJ2-7; the D gene is possibly TRBD2 (7 bases). V lost 4 bases to trimming and J lost 2 bases, with 12 bases between them. CDR1 ENHRY and CDR2 SYGVKD come from the germline V gene. CDR3 size: 14 residues. In DNA form, the CDR3 reads TGTGCCATCAGTGCGAGGGGGGGTCCCTACGAGCAGTACTTC. Protein product: CAISARGGPYEQYF.

The chain joins TRBV7-2 to TRBJ2-7; D may match TRBD1 or TRBD2 (5 bases each). The J call could be wrong; TRBJ2-4 is a better fit for the DNA end. This CDR3 has 13 residues. The germline V gene encodes CDR1 SGHTA and CDR2 FQGNSA. The CDR3 DNA reads as TGTGCCAGCAGCGCGACAGAGAGGGGCATTCAGTACTTC. It codes for CASSATERGIQYF.